This TCR beta chain was sequenced in a study of blood T cells in healthy people across ages. J was trimmed by 8 bases and V by 0 bases; bases with no gene match: 12. The CDR3 covers 17 residues. Germline V gives CDR1 LGHDT, CDR2 YNNKEL (reference sequence). Sample-barcoded 5' priming and a J-beta primer mix drove a second PCR of roughly 6 to 12 cycles. TCRdb processed the 5' RACE reads anew with MiXCR; each CDR3 protein has one entry. The sample carries roughly 800,000 distinct CDR3 sequences, roughly 50% recorded once. There are a few counts of this clonotype. This sequence was found in a man aged 80 or over in good health. The specimen sequenced was blood. V gene TRBV3-1 combines with J gene TRBJ2-1, with 8 positions matching TRBD1. The CDR3 nucleotides are TGTGCCAGCAGCCAAGAGGTCCGGGACAGGCTAAGAGATGAGCAGTTCTTC. Its translation: CASSQEVRDRLRDEQFF.